These T cell receptor beta chains were read from a single sample in a study of blood T cell repertoires in COVID-19. The assay was immunoSEQ multiplex PCR, and TCRdb's table has in-frame clones only and misses some. The sample lists roughly 230,000 clones, 82% occurring once. The sequenced sample consisted of peripheral blood. These receptors were collected from a woman older than 75 with acute or convalescent COVID-19. Each CDR3 is given with its conserved first and last residue. The D gene is left open where the match is weak. Clone size is given for some rows only: seen once, a few or many times, or a class if the clone is expanded.

DNA,CDR3,size,D,V,J
TGTGCCAGCAGCTTCCGGGACAGCTATAATTCACCCCTCCACTTT,CASSFRDSYNSPLHF,.,TRBD1,TRBV3-1/TRBV3-2,TRBJ1-6
TGTGCCAGCAGCCTTAGCGGGGGCTCCTACAATGAGCAGTTCTTC,CASSLSGGSYNEQFF,.,TRBD2,TRBV7-8,TRBJ2-1
TGTGCCAGTAGTATGGTCAGGGGAGAGGAAAAACTGTTTTTT,CASSMVRGEEKLFF,.,.,TRBV19,TRBJ1-4
TGTGCCAGCAGCTTAGTTGGGACAGTTCCTCAAGAGACCCAGTACTTC,CASSLVGTVPQETQYF,.,TRBD1,TRBV7-9,TRBJ2-5
TGTGCCAGCAGCTTAGCTCAGGGGCTCACTGAAGCTTTCTTT,CASSLAQGLTEAFF,.,.,TRBV7-9,TRBJ1-1
TGTGCCAGCAGCTCCCAACTAGGACTAGCGAACGAGCAGTACTTC,CASSSQLGLANEQYF,.,TRBD2,TRBV7-2,TRBJ2-7
TGTGCCAGCCGACTGCTGGCTAGGGAGCAGTTCTTC,CASRLLAREQFF,few,.,TRBV2,TRBJ2-1
TGTGCCAGTAGCATCCGGGACAGGGTCAACGAGCAGTACTTC,CASSIRDRVNEQYF,once,TRBD1,TRBV19,TRBJ2-7
TGTGCCAGCAGCCAAGGACAGGGGGCCTCTGGAAACACCATATATTTT,CASSQGQGASGNTIYF,.,TRBD1,TRBV4-2,TRBJ1-3
TGTGCCAGCAGTTTACAGGGAGGTGTGAACACTGAAGCTTTCTTT,CASSLQGGVNTEAFF,.,.,TRBV27,TRBJ1-1
TGTGCCAGCAGTGATGGGCAGGGCGGAGCTTTCTTT,CASSDGQGGAFF,few,.,TRBV2,TRBJ1-1
TGTGCCAGCAGTTCCGCCTTCACTAGTAGAGAGACCCAGTACTTC,CASSSAFTSRETQYF,.,.,TRBV6-6,TRBJ2-5
TGTGCCAGCAGTTCCCCGAGTAGCGGGGGAGGCACAGATACGCAGTATTTT,CASSSPSSGGGTDTQYF,.,TRBD2,TRBV28,TRBJ2-3
TGTGCCAGCACCTCTGGGGGCTGGGACACTGAAGCTTTCTTT,CASTSGGWDTEAFF,.,.,TRBV6-5,TRBJ1-1
TGTGCCAGCACGAAGGGGTTGAACACTGAAGCTTTCTTT,CASTKGLNTEAFF,once,.,TRBV7-2,TRBJ1-1
TGTGCCAGCAGCTTAGGGGTCCCGGGACAGGGTTCGCACACTGAAGCTTTCTTT,CASSLGVPGQGSHTEAFF,.,TRBD1,TRBV7-2,TRBJ1-1
TGTGCCAGCAGTTCTACAGGGGCCCCAATAGGCTACACCTTC,CASSSTGAPIGYTF,.,TRBD1,TRBV28,TRBJ1-2
TGTGCCAGTACCGCAAGGGACAGGGGGATTGGGGAGCTGTTTTTT,CASTARDRGIGELFF,.,TRBD1,TRBV19,TRBJ2-2
TGTGCCAGCAACCAGGGGGCAGGAGGTAGAGCTTTCTTT,CASNQGAGGRAFF,few,TRBD1,TRBV6-5,TRBJ1-1
TGTGCCAGCAGCCAGCAGGGGGCTGGGGAGACCCAGTACTTC,CASSQQGAGETQYF,few,TRBD1,TRBV5-4,TRBJ2-5
TGTGCCAGCAGTCCGCGGACAGGGTTGGGACACGAGCAGTACTTC,CASSPRTGLGHEQYF,.,TRBD1,TRBV6-2/TRBV6-3,TRBJ2-7
TGTGCCAGTAGTATAGACGGACAGGGATTCGCAAATACCTATAATTCACCCCTCCACTTT,CASSIDGQGFANTYNSPLHF,.,TRBD1,TRBV19,TRBJ1-6
TGTGCCAGCGGGGGCGGGGGCGTAGATACGCAGTATTTT,CASGGGGVDTQYF,once,.,TRBV9,TRBJ2-3
TGTGCCAGCAGCCAAGGGGCAGGGGTCCTATATAATTCACCCCTCCACTTT,CASSQGAGVLYNSPLHF,.,.,TRBV3-1/TRBV3-2,TRBJ1-6
TGTGCCACCACCTCTGGGGGCAGGGACCACGAGCAGTACTTC,CATTSGGRDHEQYF,.,.,TRBV24-1,TRBJ2-7
TGTGCCAGCTCTCCCGTGTCTTCTAGCACAGATACGCAGTATTTT,CASSPVSSSTDTQYF,.,.,TRBV18,TRBJ2-3
TGTGCCAGCAGCGAGGGGGGGCCGAGCAATCAGCCCCAGCATTTT,CASSEGGPSNQPQHF,.,.,TRBV6-6,TRBJ1-5
TGTGCCACCAGTGATTCACGGACAGGGGGCTTAGGCGGCTACACCTTC,CATSDSRTGGLGGYTF,.,TRBD1,TRBV24-1,TRBJ1-2
TGCGCCAGCAGCCACCAGGGGGCGGGTGAGCAGTTCTTC,CASSHQGAGEQFF,.,TRBD1,TRBV4-3,TRBJ2-1
TGTGCCTGGACTCCGGGTCCCGGGTATGGCTACACCTTC,CAWTPGPGYGYTF,.,.,TRBV30,TRBJ1-2
TGCAGCGCGGGACAGGGGAGCGGCTACACCTTC,CSAGQGSGYTF,.,TRBD1,TRBV29-1,TRBJ1-2
TGTGCCAGCAGCCTAGGTGCAGGGGGCTACAATGAGCAGTTCTTC,CASSLGAGGYNEQFF,.,TRBD1,TRBV9,TRBJ2-1
TGCAGTGCTAGTTTATCCGGGGGGGCCGAGGAGACCCAGTACTTC,CSASLSGGAEETQYF,.,TRBD2,TRBV20-1,TRBJ2-5